These 24 T cell receptor beta chains came from one sample sequenced in a study of technical replicates of blood from a few donors. The method was immunoSEQ multiplex PCR; TCRdb's version includes in-frame clones alone and lacks a portion of them. The table includes some 87,000 clones, 95% to 97% detected once. Sequencing input: T cells isolated from PBMCs. The receptors were gathered from a human donor in good health.

This clone was detected only once. The chain recombines TRBV14 with TRBJ2-7, with TRBD1 identical over 10 bases. The CDR3 extends over 15 amino acids. Germline loops: CDR1 SGHDN, CDR2 FVKESK. Trimming removed 3 bases from V and 3 bases from J; junction bases left unmatched: 5. Written as DNA, the CDR3 is TGTGCCAGCAGCCATCCGGGACAGGGGAGCTACGAGCAGTACTTC. This gives the protein CASSHPGQGSYEQYF.

This rearrangement joins TRBV9 to TRBJ1-1; 7 bases are shared with TRBD1. The CDR3 totals 13 residues. Trimming at V came to 4 bases and at J to 4 bases, leaving 4 bases not matched to a gene. Germline assignment: CDR1 SGDLS and CDR2 YYNGEE. CDR3 sequence reads: CASSTPGGTEAFF. The CDR3, as DNA: TGTGCCAGCAGCACCCCAGGGGGCACTGAAGCTTTCTTT.

The chain carries TRBV2 and TRBJ1-5; TRBD1 matches at 7 bases. The CDR3 consists of 14 residues. V lost 3 bases and J lost 4; bases outside the gene matches: 3. Germline CDR1 is SNHLY and CDR2 is FYNNEI. CDR3 in amino acids: CASSEETGNQPQHF. The DNA for the CDR3 is TGTGCCAGCAGTGAGGAGACAGGGAATCAGCCCCAGCATTTT.

This clone has a handful of counts. The rearrangement joins TRBV12-2 to TRBJ2-4; TRBD1, as called in the table, went unchecked against the DNA. TRBV12-2 is given as a pseudogene. The CDR3 is 15 amino acids. The CDR3 is CASRLGGGQVYIQYF. DNA of the CDR3: TGTGCAAGTCGCTTAGGAGGGGGACAGGTCTATATTCAGTACTTC.

The genes are TRBV11-2 and TRBJ2-6; TRBD2 might be the D (6 bases). The germline V and J ends were trimmed by 5 bases and 0 bases, with 11 bases remaining between them. CDR1 is SGHAT and CDR2 is FQNNGV in the germline V gene. CDR3 length: 16 amino acids. The CDR3 protein is CASSPFGSSGANVLTF. CDR3 sequence (DNA): TGTGCCAGCAGCCCCTTCGGGAGCTCTGGGGCCAACGTCCTGACTTTC.

V gene TRBV5-1 combines with J gene TRBJ1-5; TRBD1 matches 7 bases. The CDR3 has 14 amino acids. Losses at the gene ends were 2 bases for V and 9 bases for J; bases not matched to a gene: 8. Germline V lookup: CDR1 SGHRS, CDR2 YFSETQ. CDR3 sequence (DNA): TGCGCCAGCAGCTTCAACCAAGGGGGCACGCCCCAGCATTTT. Residues: CASSFNQGGTPQHF.

The chain joins TRBV16 to TRBJ2-3, with D perhaps TRBD2 (6 bases). V lost 4 bases, J lost 4 bases, and 9 bases lay in between. CDR1 is KGHSY, CDR2 FQNENV, per germline. This CDR3 spans 13 amino acids. The CDR3 reads CASSPTSADTQYF. CDR3 bases: TGTGCCAGCAGCCCGACTAGTGCAGATACGCAGTATTTT.

Comment on this clone: Its ends do not fully match the called genes, so a read error is possible. This chain connects TRBV2 to TRBJ2-7; 10 positions match TRBD1. CDR1 and CDR2 (germline): SNHLY, FYNNEI. The CDR3 loop spans 15 amino acids. CDR3 region: CASSEAPAPGQGKPF. The CDR3 nucleotides read TGTGCCAGCAGTGAAGCTCCAGCACCGGGACAGGGGAAGCCTTTC.

This chain connects TRBV11-3 to TRBJ2-1; 10 nucleotides align to TRBD2. CDR1 is SGHNT, CDR2 YENEEA, per germline. This CDR3 region has 15 residues. The trim removed 5 bases at V and 3 bases at J, leaving 4 bases unmatched. CDR3 residues: CASSPAGGNYNEQFF. The CDR3 DNA reads TGTGCCAGCAGCCCAGCGGGAGGGAACTACAATGAGCAGTTCTTC.

This chain joins TRBV19 and TRBJ1-2; possibly TRBD1 for D (6 bases). This CDR3 has 14 amino acids. Germline lookup yields CDR1 LNHDA and CDR2 SQIVND (reference sequence). Trimming left V 2 bases short and J 3 bases short, with 10 bases between. CDR3 bases: TGTGCCAGTAGTATAATCAGGGGCGACTATGGCTACACCTTC. It specifies CASSIIRGDYGYTF. Drawing the rest from reference TRBV19 and TRBJ1-2, the complete variable domain is DGGITQSPKYLFRKEGQNVTLSCEQNLNHDAMYWYRQDPGQGLRLIYYSQIVNDFQKGDIAEGYSVSREKKESFPLTVTSAQKNPTAFYLCASSIIRGDYGYTFGSGTRLTVV.

The genes are TRBV29-1 and TRBJ2-6; D is possibly TRBD1 (5 bases). V shed 1 base and J shed 0 bases, with 7 bases lying between them. Per germline, CDR1 SQVTM and CDR2 ANQGSEA. This CDR3 has 15 amino acids. In nucleotides, the CDR3 is TGCAGCGTTGAAGGACAGAGCTCTGGGGCCAACGTCCTGACTTTC. Its protein is CSVEGQSSGANVLTF.

The chain joins TRBV10-2 to TRBJ2-1; D ambiguous. The CDR3 sequence is 14 residues long. From germline, CDR1 is WSHSY and CDR2 SAAADI. Trimming removed 2 bases from V and 4 bases from J, with 9 bases in between. CDR3: CASSELTPYNEQFF. As DNA, the CDR3 is TGCGCCAGCAGTGAGCTTACTCCGTACAATGAGCAGTTCTTC.

The genes are TRBV4-1 and TRBJ1-1; D is unresolved. Germline values: CDR1 MGHRA, CDR2 YSYEKL. The V and J ends lost 4 bases and 8 bases respectively, with 17 bases between them. The CDR3 extends over 14 amino acids. CDR3 nucleotides: TGCGCCAGCAGCCCTAGTTGGAAGGATAGCGAAGCTTTCTTT. It encodes CASSPSWKDSEAFF.

The rearrangement links TRBV27 to TRBJ1-1; D gene unclear. This CDR3 contains 13 residues. Germline CDR1 and CDR2: MNHEY and SMNVEV (reference sequence). Between the trimmed V and J ends, which lost 2 bases and 0 bases, there was a span of 4 bases. The CDR3 region is CASSLGMNTEAFF. The CDR3 DNA reads TGTGCCAGCAGTTTAGGCATGAACACTGAAGCTTTCTTT.

The rearrangement joins TRBV7-2 to TRBJ2-1, with 7 bases matching TRBD2. The V gene end was trimmed by 3 bases and the J gene end by 0 bases; junction bases not matched to a gene: 5. The CDR3 spans 16 residues. Germline CDR1 SGHTA, CDR2 FQGNSA. CDR3 in amino acids: CASSFHSGLSYNEQFF. As DNA, the CDR3 is TGTGCCAGCAGCTTCCATAGCGGGCTCTCCTACAATGAGCAGTTCTTC.

V usage is TRBV7-3 and J usage is TRBJ1-1; 7 nucleotides match TRBD1. CDR1 and CDR2 from the germline V gene are SGHTA and FQGTGA. The CDR3 length is 14 residues. The V gene end was trimmed by 6 bases and the J gene end by 0 bases; junction bases not matched to a gene: 4. The CDR3 loop is CASRQGRLNTEAFF. CDR3 bases: TGTGCCAGCAGACAGGGGCGTTTGAACACTGAAGCTTTCTTT.

J is TRBJ2-7 and V is TRBV19, with a possible D match to TRBD2 (6 bases). V was clipped by 3 bases and J by 1 base, with 10 bases between them. CDR3 length: 14 residues. Looked up from germline, CDR1 is LNHDA and CDR2 is SQIVND (reference sequence). As DNA, the CDR3 is TGTGCCAGTAGTATGACGGGAGCTTCCTACGAGCAGTACTTC. It codes for CASSMTGASYEQYF.

This chain uses TRBV9 with TRBJ2-3; unclear D gene. Germline V lookup: CDR1 SGDLS, CDR2 YYNGEE. V lost 6 bases and J lost 2, with 7 bases in between. The CDR3 runs to 12 residues. This CDR3 is CASTANTDTQYF. CDR3 DNA: TGTGCCAGCACAGCGAACACAGATACGCAGTATTTT.

The V and J genes are TRBV18 and TRBJ1-2; D may be TRBD1 (6 bases). Trimming took off 3 bases at V and 5 bases at J, with 13 bases between the two ends. The CDR3 is 14 residues long. Germline CDR1 is KGHSH and CDR2 is LQKENI. The CDR3, as DNA: TGTGCCAGCTCACCGTCAGGGGTAGAGTATGGCTACACCTTC. Its translation is CASSPSGVEYGYTF.

A single count supports this clone. CDR3 sequence: CASSSILGEQFF. As DNA, the CDR3 is TGTGCCAGCAGCTCCATTCTCGGTGAGCAGTTCTTC. The rearrangement joins TRBV7-2 to TRBJ2-1, with unresolved D. The CDR3 is 12 residues long. Germline-derived CDR1 and CDR2 are SGHTA and FQGNSA. Trimming removed 4 bases at V and 9 bases at J, with 10 bases between. Filled out from reference TRBV7-2 and TRBJ2-1, the complete variable domain reads GAGVSQSPSNKVTEKGKDVELRCDPISGHTALYWYRQSLGQGLEFLIYFQGNSAPDKSGLPSDRFSAERTGGSVSTLTIQRTQQEDSAVYLCASSSILGEQFFGPGTRLTVL.

This chain uses TRBV6-5 with TRBJ1-5; D gene ambiguous. V lost 0 bases to trimming and J lost 3 bases, with 6 bases between them. The CDR3 loop spans 14 amino acids. From germline, CDR1 is MNHEY and CDR2 SVGAGI. This chain's CDR3 is CASSYSRYNQPQHF. In DNA, the CDR3 is TGTGCCAGCAGTTACTCGAGATACAATCAGCCCCAGCATTTT.

This clone was counted a single time. This rearrangement joins TRBV11-2 to TRBJ2-7; 8 positions agree with TRBD2. Germline lookup yields CDR1 SGHAT and CDR2 FQNNGV. The CDR3 runs to 16 residues. V gave up 3 bases and J gave up 0 bases; unmatched junction bases: 7. CDR3 sequence: CASSFIAGRSSYEQYF. The CDR3 coding sequence is TGTGCCAGCAGCTTTATAGCGGGACGAAGCTCCTACGAGCAGTACTTC.

V and J are TRBV7-6 and TRBJ2-1; D not resolved. The CDR3 has 12 residues. V lost 6 bases and J 1 base, leaving 4 bases between the germline ends. The germline gives CDR1 SGHVS, CDR2 FNYEAQ. The CDR3 region has the DNA TGTGCCAGCAGGTCTTCCTACAATGAGCAGTTCTTC. Protein product: CASRSSYNEQFF.

The chain carries TRBV11-1 and TRBJ2-5; 7 nucleotides match TRBD2. J was trimmed by 5 bases and V by 1 base; bases with no gene match: 7. This CDR3 is built from 15 residues. Looked up from germline, CDR1 is SGHAT and CDR2 is FQDESV (reference sequence). CDR3 amino acids: CASSLDRTREETQYF. As DNA, the CDR3 is TGTGCCAGCAGCTTAGACCGGACTAGAGAGGAGACCCAGTACTTC.